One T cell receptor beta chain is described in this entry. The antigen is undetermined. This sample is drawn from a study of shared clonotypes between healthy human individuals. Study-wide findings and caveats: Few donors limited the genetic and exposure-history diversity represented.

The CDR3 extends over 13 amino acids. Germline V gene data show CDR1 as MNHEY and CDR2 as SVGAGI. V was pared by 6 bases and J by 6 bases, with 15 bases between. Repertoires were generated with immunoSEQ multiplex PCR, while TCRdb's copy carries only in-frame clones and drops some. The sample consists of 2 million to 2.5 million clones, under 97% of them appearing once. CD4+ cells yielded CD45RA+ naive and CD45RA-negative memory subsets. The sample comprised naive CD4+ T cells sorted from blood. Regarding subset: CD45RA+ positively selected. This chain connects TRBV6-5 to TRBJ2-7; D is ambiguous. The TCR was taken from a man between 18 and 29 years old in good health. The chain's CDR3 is CASRGEIGREQYF. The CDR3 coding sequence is TGTGCCAGCAGAGGAGAGATAGGGCGCGAGCAGTACTTC.